What follows are 11 T cell receptor beta chains derived from one specimen sequenced in a study of blood T cell repertoires in COVID-19. Produced via immunoSEQ multiplex PCR; TCRdb's table is partial and in-frame only. Of 210,000 or so clones in the sample, 80% to 90% were seen once. The specimen was peripheral blood. These receptors were taken from a man younger than 35 with active or convalescent COVID-19.

The J gene is TRBJ2-7, the V gene TRBV9, with D unclear. The CDR3 spans 15 residues. Germline CDR1 SGDLS, CDR2 YYNGEE. V lost 0 bases to trimming and J lost 4 bases, with 14 bases between them. The CDR3 here is CASSVDPGSKYEQYF. CDR3 sequence (DNA): TGTGCCAGCAGCGTAGATCCAGGATCGAAATACGAGCAGTACTTC.

This chain connects TRBV2 to TRBJ2-1; D remains unclear. The CDR3 runs 14 residues. V was pared by 4 bases and J by 2 bases, with 9 bases between. CDR1 SNHLY and CDR2 FYNNEI come from the germline V gene. The CDR3 DNA sequence: TGTGCCAGCAGTGGATCAGTGACCTACAATGAGCAGTTCTTC. Protein: CASSGSVTYNEQFF.

This clone was counted a few times. The chain recombines TRBV13 with TRBJ1-5; no clear D. There are 14 residues in the CDR3. Germline V CDR1 and CDR2: PRHDT, FYEKMQ (reference sequence). Trimming pared 2 bases from V and 9 bases from J, leaving 14 bases between. Written as DNA, the CDR3 is TGTGCCAGCAGCTTATACTGGCGGGAGAGGCCCCAGCATTTT. Amino acid sequence: CASSLYWRERPQHF.

This clone was counted once. This chain uses TRBV24-1 with TRBJ2-1; weak D call: TRBD2 (7 bases). Germline V gives CDR1 KGHDR, CDR2 SFDVKD. The CDR3 is 15 residues long. Trimming cost V 11 bases and J 5 bases, with 21 bases left between them. In DNA, the CDR3 is TGTGCCATCTCCCCTGCGGGGGCAGGTCACAATGAGCAGTTCTTC. Protein: CAISPAGAGHNEQFF.

The genes are TRBV6-5 and TRBJ2-7; possibly TRBD2 for D (5 bases). Trimming removed 0 bases from V and 0 bases from J, with 6 bases in between. The CDR3 has 14 residues. Looked up from germline, CDR1 is MNHEY and CDR2 is SVGAGI. CDR3 sequence: CASSYSGSSYEQYF. DNA for the CDR3: TGTGCCAGCAGTTACTCTGGGAGCTCCTACGAGCAGTACTTC.

The chain combines TRBV10-3 with TRBJ2-3, with a possible D match to TRBD1 (7 bases). CDR1 is ENHRY, CDR2 SYGVKD, per germline. Trimming removed 7 bases from V and 4 bases from J, with 18 bases in between. The CDR3 has 15 amino acids. CDR3 protein: CAITLSGGQPDTQYF. For the CDR3, the DNA is TGTGCCATCACCCTATCAGGGGGGCAGCCAGATACGCAGTATTTT.

The chain combines TRBV19 with TRBJ1-2, with D possibly TRBD1 on 6 matching bases. Germline-derived CDR1 and CDR2 are LNHDA and SQIVND (reference sequence). The CDR3 extends over 16 amino acids. V was shortened by 6 bases and J by 0 bases, with 17 bases between the two germline ends. In DNA, the CDR3 is TGTGCCAGTAGCCCCCGGGACAAATACACTAACTATGGCTACACCTTC. This codes for CASSPRDKYTNYGYTF.

The chain combines TRBV28 with TRBJ2-3, with D possibly TRBD1 on 6 matching bases. V was trimmed by 2 bases and J by 3 bases, leaving 9 bases between them. The CDR3 totals 14 residues. Germline V lookup: CDR1 MDHEN, CDR2 SYDVKM. CDR3 region: CASSLRQDTDTQYF. The CDR3 DNA reads as TGTGCCAGCAGTTTAAGACAGGATACAGATACGCAGTATTTT.

V usage is TRBV15 and J usage is TRBJ1-4; TRBD1 is a possible D gene (5 bases). CDR1 and CDR2 from the germline V gene are LNHNV and YYDKDF (reference sequence). The CDR3 has 15 residues. Trimming left V 3 bases short and J 6 bases short, with 14 bases between. The chain's CDR3 is CATSRNVGGDEKLFF. Here the CDR3 DNA reads TGTGCCACCAGCAGGAATGTTGGAGGGGATGAAAAACTGTTTTTT.

The chain combines TRBV9 with TRBJ2-1, with 10 bases lining up with TRBD2. V gave up 5 bases and J gave up 7 bases; unmatched junction bases: 3. The CDR3 sequence is 13 residues long. CDR1 is SGDLS, CDR2 YYNGEE, per germline. The DNA for the CDR3 is TGTGCCAGCAGTAGCGGGAGGTCAAATGAGCAGTTCTTC. Translating gives CASSSGRSNEQFF.

Notes on this clone: The same CDR3 arises from other DNA sequences in this sample as well. The CDR3 nucleotides are TGTGCCAGCAGTACAAATAGCAATCAGCCCCAGCATTTT. This translates into CASSTNSNQPQHF. This chain uses TRBV12-3 or TRBV12-4 with TRBJ1-5; D not certain. V was shortened by 5 bases and J by 0 bases, with 5 bases between the two germline ends. The CDR3 has 13 residues.